This T cell receptor beta chain appears in the sequencing data of a study of technical replicates of blood from several donors. This clone is deemed medium-sized (0.01 to 0.1%). Measured with immunoSEQ multiplex PCR; TCRdb has only the in-frame clones, and not every one. The sample includes about 70,000 clones, approximately 97% of them seen just once. The sample taken for sequencing was T cells isolated from PBMCs. The sequence came from a human donor in good health.

CDR3 bases: TGTGCCAGCAGCGTAGCTGGCGGGGGGGGCTACGAGCAGTACTTC. Protein: CASSVAGGGGYEQYF. This chain connects TRBV9 to TRBJ2-7; 9 bases align to TRBD2. This CDR3 contains 15 residues. V lost 0 bases and J lost 3; bases outside the gene matches: 4. The germline gives CDR1 SGDLS, CDR2 YYNGEE.